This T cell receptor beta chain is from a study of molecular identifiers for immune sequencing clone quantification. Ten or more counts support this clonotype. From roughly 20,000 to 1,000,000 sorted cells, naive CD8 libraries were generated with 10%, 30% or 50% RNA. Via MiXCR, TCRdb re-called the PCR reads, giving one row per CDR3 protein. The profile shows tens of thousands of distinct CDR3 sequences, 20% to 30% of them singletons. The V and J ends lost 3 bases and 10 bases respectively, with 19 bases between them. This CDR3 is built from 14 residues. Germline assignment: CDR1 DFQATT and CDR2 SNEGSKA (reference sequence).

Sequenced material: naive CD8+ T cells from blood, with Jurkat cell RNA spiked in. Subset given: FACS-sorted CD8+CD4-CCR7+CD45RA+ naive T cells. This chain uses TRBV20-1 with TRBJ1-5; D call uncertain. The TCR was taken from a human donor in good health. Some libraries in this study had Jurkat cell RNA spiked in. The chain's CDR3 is CSASGVEGISPQHF. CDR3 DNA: TGCAGTGCTAGTGGGGTAGAAGGGATCAGCCCCCAGCATTTT.